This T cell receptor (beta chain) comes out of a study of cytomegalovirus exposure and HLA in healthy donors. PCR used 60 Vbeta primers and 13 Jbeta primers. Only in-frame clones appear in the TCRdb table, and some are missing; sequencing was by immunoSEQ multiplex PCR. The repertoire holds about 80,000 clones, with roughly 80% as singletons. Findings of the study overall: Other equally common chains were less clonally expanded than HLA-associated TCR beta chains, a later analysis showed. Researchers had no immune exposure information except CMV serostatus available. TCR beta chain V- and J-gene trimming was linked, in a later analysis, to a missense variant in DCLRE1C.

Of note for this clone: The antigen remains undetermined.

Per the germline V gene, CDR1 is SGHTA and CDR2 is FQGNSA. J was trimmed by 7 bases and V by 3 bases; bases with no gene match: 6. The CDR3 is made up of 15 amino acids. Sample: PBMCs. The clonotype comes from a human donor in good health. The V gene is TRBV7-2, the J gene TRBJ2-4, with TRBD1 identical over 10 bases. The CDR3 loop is CASSFTSGQGNIQYF. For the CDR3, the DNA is TGTGCCAGCAGCTTTACCTCGGGACAGGGGAACATTCAGTACTTC.